This record concerns one TCR beta chain sequence. Its specificity is unknown. This sample was taken from a study of T cells expressing NK-cell markers. Study-wide results and caveats: Whether expanded NKG2C+ T cell clones were HCMV specific stayed uncertain. Dominant NKG2C+ clonotypes were found to form about 1.0-7.5% of CD8+ T cells in five to seven donors.

The length of the CDR3 is 16 residues. Germline values: CDR1 SGHRS, CDR2 YFSETQ. 5'RACE template switching built TCR beta cDNA with unique molecular identifiers. No DNA is given; TCRdb re-called the 5' RACE reads and lists each CDR3 protein once. This repertoire includes roughly 180,000 distinct CDR3 sequences. The TCR originated in a woman between 18 and 75 years old in good health. Sequenced: blood T cells: a sorted CD56 or NKG2C T cell subset, CD4+ or CD8+ T cells, or bulk PBMC T cells (not recorded which). The rearrangement joins TRBV5-1 to TRBJ2-5; there is no DNA to check the TCRdb D call of TRBD1. The CDR3 is CASSLLARQPQETQYF.